This TCR beta chain was captured by sequencing in a study of blood T cell repertoires in COVID-19. CDR3 length equals 13 residues. The germline V and J ends were trimmed by 6 bases and 1 base, with 9 bases remaining between them. Clones were sequenced by immunoSEQ multiplex PCR, and TCRdb holds only the in-frame ones, with some missing. The table has 260,000 or so clones, 83% seen once. Specimen: PBMCs or T cells enriched from blood (not recorded which). The TCR originated in a woman between 40 and 50 years old who had been exposed to COVID-19. The chain employs TRBV12-3 or TRBV12-4 and TRBJ1-1; no reliable D call. CDR3 nucleotides: TGTGCCAGCAGCCCTGAGTGGAACACTGAAGCTTTCTTT. Translation: CASSPEWNTEAFF.